The next 29 T cell receptor beta chains were all read from a single sample in a study of PD-L1 blockade in urothelial cancer. Only in-frame clones appear in the TCRdb table, and some are missing; sequencing was by immunoSEQ multiplex PCR. The repertoire holds roughly 62,000 clones, with roughly 80% as singletons. This material consisted of PBMCs, taken around atezolizumab (anti-PD-L1) treatment. The origin of the receptors is a man in his 70s with urothelial cancer.

The rearrangement joins TRBV9 to TRBJ2-2, with D possibly matching TRBD2 (6 bases). The ends were cut back, 3 bases at V and 6 bases at J, with 9 bases in the middle. The CDR3 contains 13 residues. CDR1 and CDR2 from the germline V gene are SGDLS and YYNGEE. CDR3 sequence reads: CASSASVSGELFF. For the CDR3, the DNA is TGTGCCAGCAGCGCTAGCGTCTCCGGGGAGCTGTTTTTT. Full variable domain (missing parts from reference TRBV9 and TRBJ2-2): DSGVTQTPKHLITATGQRVTLRCSPRSGDLSVYWYQQSLDQGLQFLIQYYNGEERAKGNILERFSAQQFPDLHSELNLSSLELGDSALYFCASSASVSGELFFGEGSRLTVL.

This sequence joins TRBV27 and TRBJ1-1; TRBD1 agrees at 10 bases. J was trimmed by 4 bases and V by 8 bases; bases with no gene match: 10. Per the germline V gene, CDR1 is MNHEY and CDR2 is SMNVEV (reference sequence). The CDR3 sequence is 15 residues long. The CDR3 spells CASRRQGAEGTEAFF. Here the CDR3 DNA reads TGTGCCAGCCGACGACAGGGGGCGGAGGGCACTGAAGCTTTCTTT.

The chain combines TRBV6-1 with TRBJ1-5, with a weak D call TRBD1 (5 bases). Trimming removed 3 bases from V and 7 bases from J, with 10 bases in between. CDR3 length: 13 amino acids. Germline lookup yields CDR1 MNHNS and CDR2 SASEGT. The CDR3 coding sequence is TGTGCCAGCAGTGACACGACAGTCCAGCCCCAGCATTTT. Translating it yields CASSDTTVQPQHF.

DNA of the CDR3: TGTGCCAGCAGCTTAGGTGGGGGGATCTACAATGAGCAGTTCTTC. Its protein is CASSLGGGIYNEQFF. The chain couples TRBV7-6 to TRBJ2-1, with a tentative D call TRBD2 (6 bases). This CDR3 is built from 15 residues. V dropped 1 base and J dropped 3 bases, with 10 bases sitting between them. CDR1 and CDR2 from the germline V gene are SGHVS and FNYEAQ.

This chain links TRBV5-4 with TRBJ1-4; a possible D gene is TRBD1 (6 bases). V lost 5 bases to trimming and J lost 2 bases, with 13 bases between them. In germline, CDR1 is SGHNT, CDR2 YYREEE (reference sequence). The CDR3 totals 15 residues. Written as DNA, the CDR3 is TGTGCCAGCAGAGATAGGGGGAGTACTAATGAAAAACTGTTTTTT. Its translation is CASRDRGSTNEKLFF.

This chain links TRBV5-1 with TRBJ1-3; D not certain. The V gene's germline CDR1 is SGHRS and CDR2 YFSETQ. V lost 0 bases, J lost 6 bases, and 10 bases lay in between. The CDR3 has 14 amino acids. The CDR3 bases are TGCGCCAGCAGCTTGGGACCGACTGAAAACACCATATATTTT. Translating it yields CASSLGPTENTIYF. Full variable domain (remainder filled in from reference TRBV5-1 and TRBJ1-3): KAGVTQTPRYLIKTRGQQVTLSCSPISGHRSVSWYQQTPGQGLQFLFEYFSETQRNKGNFPGRFSGRQFSNSRSEMNVSTLELGDSALYLCASSLGPTENTIYFGEGSWLTVV.

This chain connects TRBV6-1 to TRBJ2-1; 14 bases line up with TRBD2. CDR3 length: 15 residues. The V and J ends lost 6 bases and 7 bases, in that order; junction bases with no gene match: 5. Per the germline V gene, CDR1 is MNHNS and CDR2 is SASEGT. DNA of the CDR3: TGTGCCAGCAGGCCCGGGACTAGCGGGAGAAATGAGCAGTTCTTC. This encodes CASRPGTSGRNEQFF.

The V gene is TRBV2, the J gene TRBJ1-5; D not certain. This CDR3 spans 13 amino acids. Trimming took 6 bases from V and 3 from J, leaving 9 bases between them. CDR1 is SNHLY, CDR2 FYNNEI, per germline. For the CDR3, the DNA is TGTGCCAGCAGGCCGGGTGCCAATCAGCCCCAGCATTTT. Translating it yields CASRPGANQPQHF.

The CDR3 nucleotides read TGTGCCAGCAGCTTAGGGCAGGTGGGCACTGAAGCTTTCTTT. It specifies CASSLGQVGTEAFF. The V call is TRBV7-9, the J call TRBJ1-1; D uncertain. This CDR3 contains 14 residues. With 1 base removed from V and 4 bases from J, the gap between germline ends came to 10 bases. CDR1 and CDR2 from the germline V gene are SEHNR and FQNEAQ (reference sequence).

The chain has TRBV2 and TRBJ2-1; 11 nucleotides align to TRBD2. The CDR3 loop spans 13 amino acids. Germline V gene sequence: CDR1 SNHLY, CDR2 FYNNEI. V trimming: 7 bases; J trimming: 4 bases; junction bases outside the gene matches: 0. CDR3 bases: TGTGCCAGCATAGCGGGAGGGTACAATGAGCAGTTCTTC. It yields the protein CASIAGGYNEQFF.

This chain connects TRBV25-1 to TRBJ2-7, with 13 bases that match TRBD2. The CDR3 has 15 amino acids. V shed 3 bases, J shed 4 bases, and the junction held 3 bases outside the gene matches. Germline V gene sequence: CDR1 MGHDK, CDR2 SYGVNS. For the CDR3, the DNA is TGTGCCAGCAGTGATGGGACTAGCGGGAAATACGAGCAGTACTTC. It translates to CASSDGTSGKYEQYF.

The CDR3 spells CASSSLNQPQHF. The CDR3 DNA is TGTGCCAGCAGTTCCCTCAATCAGCCCCAGCATTTT. V gene TRBV28 combines with J gene TRBJ1-5; D ambiguous. The CDR3 covers 12 residues. The V gene's germline CDR1 is MDHEN and CDR2 SYDVKM. Deletions cut 4 bases from V and 3 bases from J, with 4 bases between.

The rearrangement uses TRBV20-1 and TRBJ2-5; unclear D gene. V was shortened by 4 bases and J by 2 bases, with 5 bases between the two germline ends. Per the germline V gene, CDR1 is DFQATT and CDR2 is SNEGSKA (reference sequence). This CDR3 contains 11 residues. The CDR3 sequence is CSATVQETQYF. The DNA for the CDR3 is TGCAGTGCTACAGTGCAAGAGACCCAGTACTTC.

The chain employs TRBV27 and TRBJ2-1; 9 bases line up with TRBD2. Germline CDR1 reads MNHEY; CDR2 reads SMNVEV (reference sequence). The length of the CDR3 is 17 residues. Trimming at V came to 6 bases and at J to 4 bases, leaving 13 bases not matched to a gene. DNA for the CDR3: TGTGCCAGCAGGCGGATGGAAGCGGGAGGAAAGTACAATGAGCAGTTCTTC. It yields the protein CASRRMEAGGKYNEQFF.

The chain has TRBV2 and TRBJ1-5; D perhaps matches TRBD1 (5 bases). The CDR3 spans 14 residues. Germline values: CDR1 SNHLY, CDR2 FYNNEI. V was clipped by 4 bases and J by 1 base, with 8 bases between them. The CDR3 coding sequence is TGTGCCAGCAGTGCCAGGGCCAGCAATCAGCCCCAGCATTTT. This gives the protein CASSARASNQPQHF.

The V call is TRBV2, the J call TRBJ2-1; 11 bases align to TRBD2. CDR1 is SNHLY, CDR2 FYNNEI, per germline. The trim removed 4 bases at V and 8 bases at J, leaving 10 bases unmatched. The CDR3 extends over 16 amino acids. CDR3 sequence reads: CASSGTSGSLGDEQFF. CDR3 sequence (DNA): TGTGCCAGCAGTGGAACTAGCGGGAGCCTTGGGGATGAGCAGTTCTTC.

The rearrangement links TRBV2 to TRBJ2-5; TRBD1 matches at 7 bases. The J segment lost 3 bases and the V segment lost 5 bases, leaving 6 bases of the junction unmatched. There are 14 residues in the CDR3. Germline CDR1 SNHLY, CDR2 FYNNEI. The CDR3 reads CASSFGTAEETQYF. CDR3 nucleotides: TGTGCCAGCAGTTTTGGGACAGCAGAAGAGACCCAGTACTTC.

In DNA form, the CDR3 reads TGTGCCAGCAGCCCTCGTAGGGCCCTAGCGGGAGGGCCTAACTACGAGCAGTACTTC. Translation: CASSPRRALAGGPNYEQYF. V usage is TRBV7-8 and J usage is TRBJ2-7; 12 positions agree with TRBD2. The length of the CDR3 is 19 residues. CDR1 SGHVS and CDR2 FQNEAQ come from the germline V gene. The ends lost 5 bases at V and 3 bases at J; junction bases unmatched: 17.

This sequence joins TRBV9 and TRBJ2-1; TRBD2 aligns across 7 bases. CDR1 and CDR2 (germline): SGDLS, YYNGEE. The CDR3 extends over 16 amino acids. V lost 0 bases and J lost 7; bases outside the gene matches: 10. The CDR3 sequence: CASSVGASGPENEQFF. CDR3 DNA sequence: TGTGCCAGCAGCGTAGGGGCTAGCGGACCTGAGAATGAGCAGTTCTTC.

This chain joins TRBV11-2 and TRBJ1-1; 7 bases match TRBD1. The J segment lost 5 bases and the V segment lost 7 bases, leaving 16 bases of the junction unmatched. The CDR3 consists of 16 residues. Germline V lookup: CDR1 SGHAT, CDR2 FQNNGV. CDR3 loop: CASTISPEGAMTEAFF. The CDR3 region has the DNA TGTGCCAGCACCATTAGTCCCGAGGGGGCGATGACTGAAGCTTTCTTT.

This chain connects TRBV29-1 to TRBJ2-3; the match to TRBD2 covers 9 bases. Germline V gives CDR1 SQVTM, CDR2 ANQGSEA. Unmatched junction bases numbered 8, after V lost 4 bases and J lost 0 bases. This CDR3 is 16 amino acids long. The DNA of the CDR3 is TGCAGCGTTGTTCGGCTAGCGGGGACTAGCACAGATACGCAGTATTTT. This codes for CSVVRLAGTSTDTQYF.

V is TRBV20-1 and J is TRBJ2-7; D uncertain. CDR1 is DFQATT, CDR2 SNEGSKA, per germline (reference sequence). Trimming pared 4 bases from V and 0 bases from J, leaving 4 bases between. The CDR3 covers 11 residues. CDR3 protein: CSAKPSYEQYF. In DNA form, the CDR3 reads TGCAGTGCTAAGCCCTCCTACGAGCAGTACTTC.

The chain links TRBV7-2 to TRBJ2-1; 9 positions agree with TRBD1. This CDR3 has 15 amino acids. Trimming cost V 5 bases and J 8 bases; bases outside gene matches: 10. Germline CDR1 reads SGHTA; CDR2 reads FQGNSA. As DNA, the CDR3 is TGTGCCAGCAGCACCCCGGGACAGGGTTACGATGAGCAGTTCTTC. It is translated as CASSTPGQGYDEQFF.

The chain joins TRBV6-1 to TRBJ2-5; the D gene is possibly TRBD1 (5 bases). The CDR3 contains 15 residues. Germline assignment: CDR1 MNHNS and CDR2 SASEGT. V gave up 2 bases and J gave up 5 bases, with 15 bases separating them. The CDR3 sequence is CASSESGVGLETQYF. DNA of the CDR3: TGTGCCAGCAGTGAATCGGGCGTGGGGCTGGAGACCCAGTACTTC.

The chain employs TRBV2 and TRBJ2-1, with TRBD2 matching 9 bases. With 6 bases clipped from V and 8 bases from J, the junction kept 5 bases outside the gene matches. The CDR3 runs 13 residues. The V gene's germline CDR1 is SNHLY and CDR2 FYNNEI. The CDR3 loop reads CASSESGRYEQFF. DNA of the CDR3: TGTGCCAGCAGCGAGAGCGGGAGGTATGAGCAGTTCTTC.

This chain joins TRBV4-1 and TRBJ1-5; maybe TRBD1 (5 bases). The CDR3 loop spans 14 amino acids. Germline loops: CDR1 MGHRA, CDR2 YSYEKL. Trimming cost V 1 base and J 7 bases, with 11 bases left between them. CDR3 coding DNA: TGCGCCAGCAGCCAAGCCCCGGACATCCAGCCCCAGCATTTT. Protein product: CASSQAPDIQPQHF.

The V and J genes are TRBV2 and TRBJ1-1; TRBD1 might be the D (5 bases). The germline V and J ends were trimmed by 5 bases and 3 bases, with 13 bases remaining between them. In germline, CDR1 is SNHLY, CDR2 FYNNEI. The CDR3 is 14 residues long. CDR3: CASSFSGTDTEAFF. CDR3 in DNA: TGTGCCAGCAGTTTCTCCGGGACTGACACTGAAGCTTTCTTT.

The rearrangement links TRBV5-8 to TRBJ1-5; TRBD1 aligns across 8 bases. Per germline, CDR1 SGHTS and CDR2 YDEGEE. The length of the CDR3 is 14 residues. The junction had 5 bases not matched to a gene; V was cut back by 3 bases and J by 6 bases. CDR3 sequence: CASSSDRVAQPQHF. The CDR3 DNA sequence: TGTGCCAGCAGCTCGGACAGGGTTGCTCAGCCCCAGCATTTT.

The J gene is TRBJ2-2, the V gene TRBV5-1; 8 positions match TRBD2. The ends lost 0 bases at V and 5 bases at J; junction bases unmatched: 3. The CDR3 spans 15 residues. CDR1 and CDR2 (germline): SGHRS, YFSETQ. The CDR3 reads CASSLASGRTGELFF. In nucleotides, the CDR3 is TGCGCCAGCAGCTTGGCCAGCGGGAGAACCGGGGAGCTGTTTTTT.